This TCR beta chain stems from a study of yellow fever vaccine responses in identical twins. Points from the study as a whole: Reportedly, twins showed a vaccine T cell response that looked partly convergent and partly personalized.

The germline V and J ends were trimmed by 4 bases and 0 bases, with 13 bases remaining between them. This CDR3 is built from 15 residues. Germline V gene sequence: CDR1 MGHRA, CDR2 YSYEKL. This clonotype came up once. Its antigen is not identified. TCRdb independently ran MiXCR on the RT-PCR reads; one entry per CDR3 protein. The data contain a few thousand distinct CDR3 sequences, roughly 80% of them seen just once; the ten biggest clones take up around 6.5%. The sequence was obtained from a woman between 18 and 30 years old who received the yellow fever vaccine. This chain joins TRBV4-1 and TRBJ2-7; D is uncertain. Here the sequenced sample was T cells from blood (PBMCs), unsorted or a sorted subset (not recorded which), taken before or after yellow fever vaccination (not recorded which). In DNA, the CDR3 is TGCGCCAGCAGCCCGCAATTGGGGAACTCCTACGAGCAGTACTTC. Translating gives CASSPQLGNSYEQYF.